One and the same sample provided the 20 T cell receptor beta chains below, sequenced in a study of blood T cell repertoires in COVID-19. Using immunoSEQ multiplex PCR, the repertoire was profiled, and TCRdb retains in-frame clones only, with some absent. The data hold about 150,000 clones, with roughly 90% observed a single time. The source material was peripheral blood. The receptors were sampled from a man aged 55-75 years with acute or convalescent COVID-19.

The CDR3 region is CASSPTNGGYGYTF. The DNA of the CDR3 is TGTGCCAGCAGCCCGACAAATGGTGGCTATGGCTACACCTTC. The chain is built from TRBV7-8 and TRBJ1-2; D gene unclear. CDR1 is SGHVS and CDR2 is FQNEAQ in the germline V gene. The CDR3 totals 14 residues. Trimming took off 5 bases at V and 4 bases at J, with 14 bases between the two ends.

This clone was detected once. The V call is TRBV4-1, the J call TRBJ1-1; TRBD1 matches at 7 bases. The CDR3 spans 14 residues. J gave up 3 bases and V 3 bases, and 4 bases lay outside the gene matches. Germline V gives CDR1 MGHRA, CDR2 YSYEKL. The CDR3 spells CASSHARGYTEAFF. CDR3 sequence (DNA): TGCGCCAGCAGCCACGCCAGGGGGTACACTGAAGCTTTCTTT.

V and J are TRBV6-5 and TRBJ2-3; TRBD1 agrees at 7 bases. Losses at the gene ends were 7 bases for V and 1 base for J; bases not matched to a gene: 8. The CDR3 is made up of 15 amino acids. Per germline, CDR1 MNHEY and CDR2 SVGAGI. The CDR3, as DNA: TGTGCCAGCAAAAAAGGGGACAGCCGCACAGATACGCAGTATTTT. Its protein is CASKKGDSRTDTQYF.

The DNA for the CDR3 is TGTGCCAGCAGCCAAGTTGCCCCGACGGGATATAATTCACCCCTCCACTTT. Translating it yields CASSQVAPTGYNSPLHF. V usage is TRBV14 and J usage is TRBJ1-6; D is undetermined. The CDR3 is made up of 17 amino acids. Germline V lookup: CDR1 SGHDN, CDR2 FVKESK. Trimming removed 1 base at V and 4 bases at J, with 14 bases between.

The J gene is TRBJ2-1, the V gene TRBV6-4; the match to TRBD2 covers 9 bases. CDR3 size: 16 residues. Germline CDR1 is MRHNA and CDR2 is SNTAGT. V shed 4 bases and J 0 bases; nucleotides not matched to a gene: 4. The CDR3 sequence is CASSVSGGSSYNEQFF. The CDR3 DNA sequence: TGTGCCAGCAGTGTAAGCGGGGGGAGCTCCTACAATGAGCAGTTCTTC.

The chain is built from TRBV7-9 and TRBJ1-4; TRBD1 agrees at 10 bases. The CDR3 length is 16 residues. Germline trimming cut 7 bases from V and 7 bases from J; bases unmatched to any gene: 12. The V gene's germline CDR1 is SEHNR and CDR2 FQNEAQ (reference sequence). The CDR3 DNA follows: TGTGCCAGCACCCGACAGGGGGCTAGGAGCGCTGAAAAACTGTTTTTT. Its protein product is CASTRQGARSAEKLFF.

The chain combines TRBV30 with TRBJ1-2; the match to TRBD1 covers 7 bases. V lost 1 base, J lost 0 bases, and 5 bases stayed unmatched. CDR1 GTSNPN and CDR2 SVGIG come from the germline V gene (reference sequence). The CDR3 is 15 residues long. The CDR3 DNA follows: TGTGCCTGGAGTGATCGAACAGGGGCTAACTATGGCTACACCTTC. Translated: CAWSDRTGANYGYTF. The full variable domain, in which reference TRBV30 and TRBJ1-2 provide the parts outside the CDR3, is SQTIHQWPATLVQPVGSPLSLECTVEGTSNPNLYWYRQAAGRGLQLLFYSVGIGQISSEVPQNLSASRPQDRQFILSSKKLLLSDSGFYLCAWSDRTGANYGYTFGSGTRLTVV.

The chain links TRBV18 to TRBJ2-5, with 8 bases fitting TRBD1. Germline loops: CDR1 KGHSH, CDR2 LQKENI. The CDR3 is 13 residues long. J lost 6 bases, V lost 6 bases, and 6 bases had no gene match. The CDR3 DNA follows: TGTGCCAGCTCTGCGCAGGGGGCAAAGACCCAGTACTTC. This translates into CASSAQGAKTQYF.

V and J are TRBV28 and TRBJ1-6, with TRBD1 matching 10 bases. In germline, CDR1 is MDHEN, CDR2 SYDVKM. Trimming removed 3 bases from V and 8 bases from J; junction bases left unmatched: 1. The CDR3 runs to 14 residues. The CDR3 protein is CASSLTGGYSPLHF. CDR3 nucleotide sequence: TGTGCCAGCAGTTTGACAGGGGGCTATTCACCCCTCCACTTT.

The CDR3 reads CAWGTGGLRNTIYF. The CDR3 nucleotides read TGTGCCTGGGGCACAGGGGGCCTAAGAAACACCATATATTTT. This rearrangement joins TRBV30 to TRBJ1-3; 9 nucleotides agree with TRBD1. After removal of 5 bases from V and 5 bases from J, the junction contained 7 bases not matched to a gene. Germline-derived CDR1 and CDR2 are GTSNPN and SVGIG (reference sequence). This CDR3 is built from 14 residues.

The CDR3 region is CASEDGYSAGEQYF. CDR3 sequence (DNA): TGCGCCAGCGAGGACGGGTATTCCGCGGGGGAGCAGTACTTC. The chain uses TRBV5-1 and TRBJ2-7, with a weak D call TRBD2 (6 bases). The CDR3 contains 14 residues. The germline V gene encodes CDR1 SGHRS and CDR2 YFSETQ. Deletions cut 7 bases from V and 7 bases from J, with 21 bases between.

The chain is built from TRBV4-1 and TRBJ2-7, with TRBD1 identical over 7 bases. The J segment lost 5 bases and the V segment lost 1 base, leaving 8 bases of the junction unmatched. Germline V gives CDR1 MGHRA, CDR2 YSYEKL. This CDR3 comprises 15 residues. CDR3 residues: CASSQVGQRVDEQYF. CDR3 coding DNA: TGCGCCAGCAGCCAAGTGGGACAGCGTGTAGACGAGCAGTACTTC.

The chain is built from TRBV6-5 and TRBJ1-1, with 7 nucleotides matching TRBD1. This CDR3 comprises 13 residues. The V and J ends lost 8 bases and 11 bases, in that order; junction bases with no gene match: 14. The V gene's germline CDR1 is MNHEY and CDR2 SVGAGI. CDR3 DNA: TGTGCCAGCGCACCAAGGGGGCCCAGCAGGGCTTTCTTT. Translating gives CASAPRGPSRAFF.

The rearrangement uses TRBV5-1 and TRBJ2-1, with TRBD1 matching over 10 bases. Germline CDR1 and CDR2: SGHRS and YFSETQ. Trimming at V came to 4 bases and at J to 3 bases, leaving 7 bases not matched to a gene. This CDR3 comprises 16 residues. CDR3 region: CASSTDRGQIYNEQFF. DNA of the CDR3: TGCGCCAGCAGCACCGACAGGGGGCAGATCTACAATGAGCAGTTCTTC.

This sequence joins TRBV24-1 and TRBJ1-2; a possible D gene is TRBD1 (5 bases). V dropped 3 bases and J dropped 4 bases, with 8 bases sitting between them. The CDR3 contains 13 residues. The germline CDR1 and CDR2 sequences are KGHDR and SFDVKD. CDR3 in amino acids: CATSDAGPYGYTF. CDR3 nucleotides: TGTGCCACCAGTGATGCAGGGCCCTATGGCTACACCTTC.

The chain has TRBV4-1 and TRBJ1-1, with a possible D match to TRBD1 (6 bases). The V gene lost 0 bases and the J gene lost 4 bases, with 24 bases spanning the gap. Germline values: CDR1 MGHRA, CDR2 YSYEKL. The CDR3 is made up of 19 amino acids. The CDR3 reads CASSQDQSSIRGARTEAFF. CDR3 coding DNA: TGCGCCAGCAGCCAAGATCAATCAAGCATTCGGGGGGCGCGCACTGAAGCTTTCTTT.

CDR3 in amino acids: CASSPDRGNIYGYTF. CDR3 in DNA: TGTGCCAGCAGTCCCGACAGGGGGAATATCTATGGCTACACCTTC. The chain recombines TRBV6-5 with TRBJ1-2, with 9 bases that match TRBD1. V gave up 5 bases and J gave up 4 bases; unmatched junction bases: 8. The CDR3 runs to 15 residues. Germline loops: CDR1 MNHEY, CDR2 SVGAGI.

The V gene is TRBV9, the J gene TRBJ2-5; D possibly corresponds to TRBD2 (6 bases). The CDR3 totals 14 residues. Germline values: CDR1 SGDLS, CDR2 YYNGEE. V was clipped by 0 bases and J by 2 bases, with 8 bases between them. CDR3 bases: TGTGCCAGCAGCGTAGAGGGAGGACAAGAGACCCAGTACTTC. Its protein is CASSVEGGQETQYF.

The chain has TRBV29-1 and TRBJ1-4; no firm D call. V was shortened by 1 base and J by 7 bases, with 10 bases between the two germline ends. Germline values: CDR1 SQVTM, CDR2 ANQGSEA. This CDR3 has 13 amino acids. This CDR3 is CSVEASAGEKLFF. The CDR3 DNA reads TGCAGCGTTGAAGCTTCAGCGGGTGAAAAACTGTTTTTT.

The chain links TRBV12-5 to TRBJ1-5; D gene ambiguous. The germline V gene encodes CDR1 LGHNT and CDR2 FRNRAP. The ends were cut back, 6 bases at V and 3 bases at J, with 6 bases in the middle. This CDR3 comprises 12 residues. Here the CDR3 DNA reads TGTGCTAGTGGCCGGGACAATCAGCCCCAGCATTTT. This translates into CASGRDNQPQHF. The full variable domain, rest sourced from reference TRBV12-5 and TRBJ1-5, is DARVTQTPRHKVTEMGQEVTMRCQPILGHNTVFWYRQTMMQGLELLAYFRNRAPLDDSGMPKDRFSAEMPDATLATLKIQPSEPRDSAVYFCASGRDNQPQHFGDGTRLSIL.